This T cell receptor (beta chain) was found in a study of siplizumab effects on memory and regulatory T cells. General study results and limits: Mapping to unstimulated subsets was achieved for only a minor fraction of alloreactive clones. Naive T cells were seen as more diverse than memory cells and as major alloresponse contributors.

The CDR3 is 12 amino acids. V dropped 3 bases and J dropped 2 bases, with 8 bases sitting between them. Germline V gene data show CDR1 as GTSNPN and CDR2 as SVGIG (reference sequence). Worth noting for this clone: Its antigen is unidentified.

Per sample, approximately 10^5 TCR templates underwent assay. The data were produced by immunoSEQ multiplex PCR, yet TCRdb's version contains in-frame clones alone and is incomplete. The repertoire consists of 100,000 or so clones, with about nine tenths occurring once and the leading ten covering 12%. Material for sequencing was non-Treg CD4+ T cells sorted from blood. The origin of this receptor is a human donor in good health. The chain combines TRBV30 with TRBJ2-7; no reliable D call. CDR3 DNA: TGTGCCTGGAGCTTCAGTCCCTACGAGCAGTACTTC. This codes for CAWSFSPYEQYF.